This T cell receptor (beta chain) is drawn from a study of early T cells in non-severe SARS-CoV-2 infection. Overall study: Chains from this unsorted whole-blood bulk RNA could not be paired.

About this clonotype itself: Its antigen is as yet unknown.

Points from the study as a whole: Matching with VDJdb favored anti-spike CD8 responses (missing private and CD4 specificities).

The protocol attached unique molecular identifiers to individual cDNA molecules. Using its own MiXCR run on the 5' RACE reads, TCRdb lists one record per CDR3 protein. The sample has some 66,000 distinct CDR3 sequences; roughly 10% are singletons. In germline, CDR1 is DFQATT, CDR2 SNEGSKA (reference sequence). Trimming took off 1 base at V and 4 bases at J, with 13 bases between the two ends. CDR3 length equals 14 residues. Specimen: whole blood. The chain employs TRBV20-1 and TRBJ2-5; possibly TRBD2 for D (5 bases). The source is an adult who was a healthcare worker with PCR-confirmed SARS-CoV-2 infection or an uninfected control (not recorded which). The CDR3 nucleotides read TGCAGTGCTAGAGGCGCACTAGAGGGAGAGACCCAGTACTTC. Protein: CSARGALEGETQYF.